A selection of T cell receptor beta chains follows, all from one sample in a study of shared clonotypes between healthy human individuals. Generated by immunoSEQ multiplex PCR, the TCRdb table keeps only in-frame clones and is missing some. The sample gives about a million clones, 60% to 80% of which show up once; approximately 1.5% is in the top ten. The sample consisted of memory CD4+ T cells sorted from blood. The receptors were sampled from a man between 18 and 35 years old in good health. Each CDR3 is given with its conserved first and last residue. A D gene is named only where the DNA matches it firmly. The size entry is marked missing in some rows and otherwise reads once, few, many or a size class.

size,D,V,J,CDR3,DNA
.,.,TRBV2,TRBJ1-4,CASSGMTDFNEKLFF,TGTGCCAGCAGTGGGATGACAGACTTTAATGAAAAACTGTTTTTT
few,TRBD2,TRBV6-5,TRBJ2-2,CASSRTSGNTGELFF,TGTGCCAGCAGTAGGACTAGCGGGAACACCGGGGAGCTGTTTTTT
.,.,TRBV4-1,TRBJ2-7,CASSQAGLPAYEQYF,TGCGCCAGCAGCCAAGCAGGACTGCCGGCCTACGAGCAGTACTTC
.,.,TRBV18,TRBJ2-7,CASSPITDSEQYF,TGTGCCAGCTCACCAATAACGGATTCCGAGCAGTACTTC
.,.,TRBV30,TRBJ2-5,CAWSARMWETQYF,TGTGCCTGGAGTGCCCGAATGTGGGAGACCCAGTACTTC
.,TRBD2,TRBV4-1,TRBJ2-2,CASSQGLAGNTGELFF,TGCGCCAGCAGCCAAGGCCTAGCGGGGAACACCGGGGAGCTGTTTTTT
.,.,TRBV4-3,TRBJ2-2,CASSQDRGKNTGELFF,TGCGCCAGCAGCCAAGATAGAGGCAAGAACACCGGGGAGCTGTTTTTT
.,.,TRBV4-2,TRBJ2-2,CASSQDITWVTGELFF,TGTGCCAGCAGCCAAGATATAACGTGGGTGACCGGGGAGCTGTTTTTT
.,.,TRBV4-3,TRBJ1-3,CASSHATGPSSGNTIYF,TGCGCCAGCAGCCACGCTACAGGGCCCAGCTCTGGAAACACCATATATTTT
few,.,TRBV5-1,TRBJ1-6,CASSLGTGNSPLHF,TGCGCCAGCAGCTTGGGGACGGGGAATTCACCCCTCCACTTT
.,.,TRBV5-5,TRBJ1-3,CASSPEGGAGNTIYF,TGTGCCAGCAGCCCGGAGGGGGGGGCTGGAAACACCATATATTTT
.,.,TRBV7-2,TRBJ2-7,CASSLLAKQGLPFYEQYF,TGTGCCAGCAGCTTATTAGCCAAGCAAGGTCTCCCCTTCTACGAGCAGTACTTC
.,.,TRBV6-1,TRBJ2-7,CASSPANYEQYF,TGTGCCAGCAGCCCTGCAAACTACGAGCAGTACTTC
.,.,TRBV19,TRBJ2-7,CASRRAGPTYEQYF,TGTGCCAGTAGAAGGGCAGGGCCAACCTACGAGCAGTACTTC
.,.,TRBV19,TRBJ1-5,CASSIELGVRQPQHF,TGTGCCAGTAGTATAGAACTTGGGGTTCGTCAGCCCCAGCATTTT
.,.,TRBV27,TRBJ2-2,CASSRRGELFF,TGTGCCAGTAGCAGGCGCGGGGAGCTGTTTTTT
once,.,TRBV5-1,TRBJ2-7,CASSSSGRSYEQYF,TGCGCCAGCAGCTCCTCAGGGCGCTCCTACGAGCAGTACTTC
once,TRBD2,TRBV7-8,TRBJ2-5,CASRSLAGAWETQYF,TGTGCCAGCAGATCCTTAGCGGGGGCCTGGGAGACCCAGTACTTC
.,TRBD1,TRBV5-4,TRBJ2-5,CASRRDRGLQETQYF,TGTGCCAGCAGACGGGACAGGGGCCTACAAGAGACCCAGTACTTC
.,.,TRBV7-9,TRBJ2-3,CASSSTIPTDTQYF,TGTGCCAGCAGCTCTACGATACCCACAGATACGCAGTATTTT
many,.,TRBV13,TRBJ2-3,CASSFRKGVTDTQYF,TGTGCCAGCAGCTTTCGGAAGGGGGTCACAGATACGCAGTATTTT
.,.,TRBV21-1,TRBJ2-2,CASSIEGQGVVGELFF,TGTGCCAGCAGCATAGAGGGACAGGGGGTAGTCGGGGAGCTGTTTTTT
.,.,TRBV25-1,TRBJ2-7,CASSRTGNEQYF,TGTGCCAGCAGCCGAACAGGGAACGAGCAGTACTTC
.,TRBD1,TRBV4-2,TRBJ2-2,CASSSGQGDTGELFF,TGTGCCAGCAGCTCCGGACAGGGGGACACCGGGGAGCTGTTTTTT
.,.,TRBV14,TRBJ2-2,CASSQEGGRHGELFF,TGTGCCAGCAGCCAAGAAGGGGGGCGCCACGGGGAGCTGTTTTTT
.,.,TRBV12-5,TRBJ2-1,CASGLVPPQFPFF,TGTGCTAGTGGTTTGGTACCCCCTCAATTCCCGTTCTTC
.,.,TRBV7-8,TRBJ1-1,CASSLVGFTVNTEAFF,TGTGCCAGCAGCTTAGTGGGGTTCACGGTGAACACTGAAGCTTTCTTT
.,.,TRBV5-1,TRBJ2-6,CASSLETPGANVLTF,TGCGCCAGCAGCTTGGAAACACCTGGGGCCAACGTCCTGACTTTC
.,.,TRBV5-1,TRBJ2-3,CASSLVETSTDTQYF,TGCGCCAGCAGCTTGGTTGAGACATCCACAGATACGCAGTATTTT
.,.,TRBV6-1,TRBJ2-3,CASSVDFTSTDTQYF,TGTGCCAGCAGTGTGGACTTTACTAGCACAGATACGCAGTATTTT
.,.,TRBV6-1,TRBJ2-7,CASSGRDPVGGEQYF,TGTGCCAGCAGTGGCCGGGACCCCGTGGGAGGAGAGCAGTACTTC
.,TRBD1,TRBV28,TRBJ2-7,CASSSPGQVIEQYF,TGTGCCAGCAGTTCGCCGGGACAGGTGATCGAGCAGTACTTC
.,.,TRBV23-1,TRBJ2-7,CASSQWTPGVNYEQYF,TGCGCCAGCAGTCAGTGGACCCCAGGGGTCAATTACGAGCAGTACTTC
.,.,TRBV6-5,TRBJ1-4,CASSLTTGLNEKLFF,TGTGCCAGCAGTTTAACGACAGGTCTTAATGAAAAACTGTTTTTT
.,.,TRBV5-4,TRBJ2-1,CASTRQGNLNEQFF,TGTGCCAGCACAAGGCAGGGGAATTTAAATGAGCAGTTCTTC
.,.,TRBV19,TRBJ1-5,CASSPAGAAQPQHF,TGTGCCAGTAGTCCGGCGGGGGCGGCTCAGCCCCAGCATTTT
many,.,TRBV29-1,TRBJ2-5,CSVDGVSRETQYF,TGCAGCGTTGATGGTGTTAGCAGAGAGACCCAGTACTTC
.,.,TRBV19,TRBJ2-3,CASSNQHADTQYF,TGTGCCAGTAGTAACCAGCATGCAGATACGCAGTATTTT
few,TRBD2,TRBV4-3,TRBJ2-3,CASSRGVAGVTDTQYF,TGCGCCAGCAGCCGAGGAGTAGCGGGGGTCACAGATACGCAGTATTTT
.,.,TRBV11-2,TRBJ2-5,CATARSLSETQYF,TGTGCCACTGCGAGGTCCCTATCGGAGACCCAGTACTTC
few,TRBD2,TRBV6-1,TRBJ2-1,CASSEGSGTHYNEQFF,TGTGCCAGCAGTGAGGGGAGCGGGACCCACTACAATGAGCAGTTCTTC
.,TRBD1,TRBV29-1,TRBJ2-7,CSVFRQGAGEQYF,TGCAGCGTTTTCCGACAGGGGGCAGGCGAGCAGTACTTC
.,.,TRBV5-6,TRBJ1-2,CASSSLDSMVGGYTF,TGTGCCAGCAGCTCTCTGGACTCCATGGTCGGTGGCTACACCTTC
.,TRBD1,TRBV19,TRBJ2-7,CASSPRDRRSYEQYF,TGTGCCAGTAGTCCCCGGGACAGGCGCTCCTACGAGCAGTACTTC
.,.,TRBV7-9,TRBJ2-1,CASSHPSGVWRNEQFF,TGTGCCAGCAGCCACCCGAGTGGGGTTTGGCGGAATGAGCAGTTCTTC
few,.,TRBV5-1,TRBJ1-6,CASSQGVPNSPLHF,TGCGCCAGCAGCCAAGGGGTGCCTAATTCACCCCTCCACTTT
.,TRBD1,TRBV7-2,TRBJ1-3,CASSTDRGTGNTIYF,TGTGCCAGCAGCACGGACAGGGGTACTGGAAACACCATATATTTT
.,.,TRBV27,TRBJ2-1,CASSATSYNEQFF,TGTGCCAGCAGCGCAACCTCCTACAATGAGCAGTTCTTC
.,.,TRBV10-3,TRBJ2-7,CAISAGYEQYF,TGTGCCATCAGTGCAGGCTACGAGCAGTACTTC
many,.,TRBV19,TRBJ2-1,CASKRGDHNEQFF,TGTGCCAGTAAGCGCGGGGACCACAATGAGCAGTTCTTC
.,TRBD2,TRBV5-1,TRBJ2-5,CASSGSGGQGETQYF,TGCGCCAGCAGCGGCAGCGGGGGGCAAGGGGAGACCCAGTACTTC